This T cell receptor (beta chain) was recorded in a study of blood T cell repertoires in COVID-19. For the study at large: The analysed material was cDNA or gDNA that came from T cells, B-cell-depleted T cells, or PBMCs.

Germline values: CDR1 MNHEY, CDR2 SVGEGT. J lost 4 bases, V lost 3 bases, and 4 bases had no gene match. The CDR3 has 15 residues. A note on this clone: Other DNA variants within this sample encode the same CDR3.

The data were produced by immunoSEQ multiplex PCR, yet TCRdb's version contains in-frame clones alone and is incomplete. This table holds about 380,000 clones, more than 80% found once. Sequencing used peripheral blood. The TCR was taken from a man aged 35 to 55 with acute or convalescent COVID-19. This chain connects TRBV6-2 or TRBV6-3 to TRBJ1-5, with 9 nucleotides matching TRBD1. Here the CDR3 DNA reads TGTGCCAGCAGTTATCGCGACAGGGGGAATCAGCCCCAGCATTTT. The encoded protein is CASSYRDRGNQPQHF.